One and the same sample provided the 2 T cell receptor beta chains below, sequenced in a study of shared clonotypes between healthy human individuals. Repertoires were generated with immunoSEQ multiplex PCR, while TCRdb's copy carries only in-frame clones and drops some. The sample contains around 1.1 million clones, approximately 80% of which appear only once. Source material: memory CD4+ T cells from PBMCs. Noted subset: CD45RA-negative fraction. The origin of the receptors is a young man in good health. Some clones in this sample may be carry-over from other donors' samples.

V and J are TRBV7-9 and TRBJ2-1, with 12 bases fitting TRBD2. The length of the CDR3 is 15 residues. After removal of 5 bases from V and 7 bases from J, the junction contained 6 bases not matched to a gene. The germline V gene has CDR1 SEHNR and CDR2 FQNEAQ (reference sequence). CDR3 nucleotide sequence: TGTGCCAGCAGCCCCCAAGGACTAGCGGGAAATGAGCAGTTCTTC. Translated, it gives CASSPQGLAGNEQFF.

V is TRBV19 and J is TRBJ2-3; maybe TRBD2 (5 bases). Germline V gene lookup returns CDR1 LNHDA and CDR2 SQIVND (reference sequence). This CDR3 comprises 14 residues. The V end was cut by 1 base, the J end by 5 bases, with 10 bases between. The CDR3: CASSIGIAQDTQYF. The CDR3 DNA follows: TGTGCCAGTAGTATAGGAATAGCGCAAGATACGCAGTATTTT.